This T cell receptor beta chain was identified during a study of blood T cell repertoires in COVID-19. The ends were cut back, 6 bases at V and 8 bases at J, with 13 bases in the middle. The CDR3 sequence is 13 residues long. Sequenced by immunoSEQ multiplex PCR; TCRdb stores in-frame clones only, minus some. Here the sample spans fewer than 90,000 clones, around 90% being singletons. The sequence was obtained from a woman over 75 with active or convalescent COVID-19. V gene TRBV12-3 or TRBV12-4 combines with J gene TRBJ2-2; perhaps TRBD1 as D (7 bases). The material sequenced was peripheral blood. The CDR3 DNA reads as TGTGCCAGCAGCAGGGGGGCCAGGGGGGAGCTGTTTTTT. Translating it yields CASSRGARGELFF.